The 23 T cell receptor beta chains given below trace back to one sample, sequenced in a study of T-cell memory formation after mild COVID-19. TCRdb re-derived calls from the 5' RACE reads in MiXCR, one entry per CDR3 protein. The sample lists under 550,000 distinct CDR3 sequences, about 20% occurring once. The specimen sequenced was PBMCs or a T cell subset sorted from them (not recorded which). The receptors shown here come from an adult woman who had mild COVID-19 (a few samples of this study predate the infection). Cell type and time point are not known.

The chain couples TRBV20-1 to TRBJ2-3; 8 nucleotides align to TRBD2. CDR1 and CDR2 (germline): DFQATT, SNEGSKA (reference sequence). J gave up 4 bases and V 3 bases, and 12 bases lay outside the gene matches. The CDR3 length is 16 residues. CDR3 DNA: TGCAGTGCTAGTGATCGGGGGGGCCTCGTAGCAGATACGCAGTATTTT. Protein product: CSASDRGGLVADTQYF.

In this sample, this clonotype is medium-sized. The CDR3 protein is CASTSRTSGGPTTFNTQYF. CDR3 sequence (DNA): TGTGCCAGCACGAGCAGGACTAGCGGGGGCCCTACAACCTTCAATACGCAGTATTTT. The V and J genes are TRBV2 and TRBJ2-3, with 13 bases matching TRBD2. This CDR3 spans 19 amino acids. In germline, CDR1 is SNHLY, CDR2 FYNNEI. Trimming at V came to 7 bases and at J to 7 bases, leaving 20 bases not matched to a gene.

This clonotype was found a few times. The chain couples TRBV7-9 to TRBJ2-7, with TRBD2 as a possible D gene (6 bases). V dropped 5 bases and J dropped 4 bases, with 18 bases sitting between them. Germline V CDR1 and CDR2: SEHNR, FQNEAQ (reference sequence). This CDR3 has 15 residues. CDR3 nucleotide sequence: TGTGCCAGCAGCCCGGGGCCTAGCGAGTCATACGAGCAGTACTTC. Translated: CASSPGPSESYEQYF.

The rearrangement joins TRBV18 to TRBJ2-1, with D unclear. The CDR3 runs to 13 residues. The V end lost 8 bases, the J end lost 8 bases, and 16 bases lay between the germline ends. In germline, CDR1 is KGHSH, CDR2 LQKENI. The CDR3 DNA reads TGTGCCAGCCACATCACGGGTCCTTATGAGCAGTTCTTC. It translates to CASHITGPYEQFF.

The chain has TRBV7-8 and TRBJ2-3; 7 bases are shared with TRBD2. Trimming removed 5 bases from V and 4 bases from J; junction bases left unmatched: 9. The CDR3 is 15 amino acids. Germline V CDR1 and CDR2: SGHVS, FQNEAQ. DNA for the CDR3: TGTGCCAGCAGCCCGGGAGGCGGGGTCGCAGATACGCAGTATTTT. This encodes CASSPGGGVADTQYF.

This clonotype was detected only a few times. The chain links TRBV11-2 to TRBJ2-1; D might be TRBD2 (6 bases). Germline CDR1 SGHAT, CDR2 FQNNGV. The ends were cut back, 5 bases at V and 3 bases at J, with 23 bases in the middle. The CDR3 consists of 18 residues. The CDR3 sequence is CASSPDGRWGGDYNEQFF. The CDR3 nucleotides read TGTGCCAGCAGCCCCGATGGCCGGTGGGGCGGGGACTACAATGAGCAGTTCTTC.

V gene TRBV5-6 combines with J gene TRBJ2-7, with 9 bases fitting TRBD1. This CDR3 is built from 18 residues. CDR1 SGHDT and CDR2 YYEEEE come from the germline V gene. V lost 0 bases and J lost 0; bases outside the gene matches: 10. The CDR3 protein is CASSLGLRTGANSYEQYF. CDR3 DNA sequence: TGTGCCAGCAGCTTGGGGCTCCGGACAGGGGCTAACTCCTACGAGCAGTACTTC.

This clonotype was observed at least ten times. This rearrangement joins TRBV12-3 or TRBV12-4 to TRBJ2-7, with D tentatively TRBD1 (6 bases). V lost 2 bases, J lost 3 bases, and 17 bases lay in between. This CDR3 region has 16 residues. The CDR3 spells CASSLLDQGGYYEQYF. The CDR3 bases are TGTGCCAGCAGTTTACTAGACCAAGGGGGATACTACGAGCAGTACTTC.

There are many counts of this clonotype. The V gene is TRBV20-1, the J gene TRBJ2-7, with D perhaps matching TRBD1 (5 bases). V dropped 0 bases and J dropped 2 bases, with 14 bases sitting between them. Looked up from germline, CDR1 is DFQATT and CDR2 is SNEGSKA (reference sequence). CDR3 length: 15 residues. The CDR3 DNA is TGCAGTGCTAGAGATCACTTAGGGGCCCCCTACGAGCAGTACTTC. As protein: CSARDHLGAPYEQYF.

This clonotype was detected a few times. This chain connects TRBV7-3 to TRBJ2-1; 7 nucleotides agree with TRBD2. CDR1 and CDR2 from the germline V gene are SGHTA and FQGTGA. The CDR3 spans 13 residues. Trimming cost V 5 bases and J 9 bases; bases outside gene matches: 7. The CDR3 protein is CASSPSGVIEQFF. In DNA form, the CDR3 reads TGTGCCAGCAGCCCCAGCGGGGTCATTGAGCAGTTCTTC.

V is TRBV14 and J is TRBJ1-2; D may be TRBD1 (5 bases). In germline, CDR1 is SGHDN, CDR2 FVKESK. The V end lost 0 bases, the J end lost 5 bases, and 13 bases lay between the germline ends. CDR3 length: 15 residues. The CDR3 coding sequence is TGTGCCAGCAGCCAAGAGCCAGGGAATATGTATGGCTACACCTTC. Protein product: CASSQEPGNMYGYTF.

This clonotype was observed a handful of times. V usage is TRBV7-6 and J usage is TRBJ1-2; perhaps TRBD1 as D (5 bases). CDR3 length: 14 amino acids. V was trimmed by 1 base and J by 4 bases, leaving 10 bases between them. Germline V gene lookup returns CDR1 SGHVS and CDR2 FNYEAQ. CDR3 residues: CASSLGSQGYGYTF. Here the CDR3 DNA reads TGTGCCAGCAGCTTAGGTTCGCAGGGCTATGGCTACACCTTC.

The rearrangement joins TRBV4-2 to TRBJ1-2; 9 nucleotides align to TRBD1. Germline assignment: CDR1 LGHNA and CDR2 YNFKEQ. This CDR3 has 17 residues. V was clipped by 2 bases and J by 5 bases; unmatched bases: 12. CDR3 loop: CASSQSRGTGSLYGYTF. For the CDR3, the DNA is TGTGCCAGCAGCCAATCGCGTGGGACAGGGAGTCTTTATGGCTACACCTTC.

This clonotype was detected a few times. The rearrangement links TRBV4-1 to TRBJ1-1, with 7 bases aligning to TRBD1. The CDR3 length is 15 residues. The V and J ends lost 3 bases and 6 bases, in that order; junction bases with no gene match: 10. Germline values: CDR1 MGHRA, CDR2 YSYEKL. As DNA, the CDR3 is TGCGCCAGCAGCCAGACGACAGGGAGAGATTCTGAAGCTTTCTTT. It encodes CASSQTTGRDSEAFF.

This clonotype was seen a handful of times. The chain has TRBV5-1 and TRBJ1-2, with D perhaps matching TRBD1 (6 bases). Trimming pared 0 bases from V and 8 bases from J, leaving 17 bases between. Germline assignment: CDR1 SGHRS and CDR2 YFSETQ. The length of the CDR3 is 15 residues. The CDR3 sequence: CASSLEGTGAGGYTF. For the CDR3, the DNA is TGCGCCAGCAGCTTGGAGGGGACGGGGGCCGGAGGCTACACCTTC.

This clonotype was picked up a small number of times. This chain uses TRBV20-1 with TRBJ2-2; tentative D call: TRBD1 (6 bases). The germline V gene encodes CDR1 DFQATT and CDR2 SNEGSKA (reference sequence). The CDR3 spans 15 residues. V was shortened by 3 bases and J by 5 bases, with 16 bases between the two germline ends. The CDR3 region is CSASPHRVKTGELFF. DNA of the CDR3: TGCAGTGCTAGCCCCCACAGGGTCAAGACCGGGGAGCTGTTTTTT.

V and J are TRBV5-4 and TRBJ2-1, with D tentatively TRBD2 (6 bases). Germline V lookup: CDR1 SGHNT, CDR2 YYREEE (reference sequence). CDR3 length: 16 residues. Trimming left V 0 bases short and J 6 bases short, with 16 bases between. The DNA of the CDR3 is TGTGCCAGCAGCTTGGGGGACTCTCTCACCCCCAATGAGCAGTTCTTC. As protein: CASSLGDSLTPNEQFF.

This clonotype turned up a few times. The chain combines TRBV9 with TRBJ2-1; the D gene is possibly TRBD2 (6 bases). CDR3 length: 12 residues. V was trimmed by 4 bases and J by 16 bases, leaving 18 bases between them. CDR1 is SGDLS, CDR2 YYNGEE, per germline. Here the CDR3 DNA reads TGTGCCAGCAGCAAATCCGGGACTGGGCTTTTCTTC. Translated, it gives CASSKSGTGLFF.

This chain uses TRBV6-5 with TRBJ2-3; no firm D call. The CDR3 loop spans 14 amino acids. With 4 bases removed from V and 1 base from J, the gap between germline ends came to 9 bases. Germline V CDR1 and CDR2: MNHEY, SVGAGI. The CDR3 bases are TGTGCCAGCAGTTTCCTTACAGGCACAGATACGCAGTATTTT. Encoded protein: CASSFLTGTDTQYF.

The V and J genes are TRBV7-3 and TRBJ2-3; TRBD1 matches at 10 bases. J lost 4 bases, V lost 5 bases, and 6 bases had no gene match. The CDR3 has 15 residues. Looked up from germline, CDR1 is SGHTA and CDR2 is FQGTGA. The CDR3 spells CASSHGQGGADTQYF. Here the CDR3 DNA reads TGTGCCAGCAGCCACGGACAGGGGGGAGCAGATACGCAGTATTTT.

This clonotype was detected a few times. The chain carries TRBV19 and TRBJ2-3; the match to TRBD1 covers 8 bases. This CDR3 has 14 residues. CDR1 LNHDA and CDR2 SQIVND come from the germline V gene (reference sequence). The trim removed 6 bases at V and 11 bases at J, leaving 13 bases unmatched. The CDR3 reads CASRDLSGQAKQYF. CDR3 nucleotides: TGTGCCAGTAGGGACCTCTCGGGACAGGCTAAGCAGTATTTT.

The chain employs TRBV10-3 and TRBJ2-3; tentative D call: TRBD1 (6 bases). The germline CDR1 and CDR2 sequences are ENHRY and SYGVKD. Between the trimmed V and J ends, which lost 10 bases and 4 bases, there was a span of 12 bases. The CDR3 is 12 residues long. For the CDR3, the DNA is TGTGCCACCCGACAGGTATCAGATACGCAGTATTTT. It specifies CATRQVSDTQYF.

This chain connects TRBV14 to TRBJ2-5; D is perhaps TRBD2 (6 bases). This CDR3 region has 16 residues. Between the trimmed V and J ends, which lost 4 bases and 2 bases, there was a span of 17 bases. Germline V gives CDR1 SGHDN, CDR2 FVKESK. CDR3 DNA: TGTGCCAGCAGCCCCCGGGACTGGCTCCTACAAGAGACCCAGTACTTC. Its protein is CASSPRDWLLQETQYF.